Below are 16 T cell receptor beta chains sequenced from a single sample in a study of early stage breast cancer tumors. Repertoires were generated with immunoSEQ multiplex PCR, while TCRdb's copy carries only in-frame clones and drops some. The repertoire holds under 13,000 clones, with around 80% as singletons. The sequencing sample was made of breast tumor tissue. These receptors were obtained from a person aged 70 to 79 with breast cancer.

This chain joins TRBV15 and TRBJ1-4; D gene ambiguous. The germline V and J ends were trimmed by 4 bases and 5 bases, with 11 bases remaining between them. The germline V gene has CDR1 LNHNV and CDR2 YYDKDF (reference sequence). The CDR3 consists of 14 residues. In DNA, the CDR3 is TGTGCCACCAGCACCGCGGGTTTCAATGAAAAACTGTTTTTT. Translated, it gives CATSTAGFNEKLFF.

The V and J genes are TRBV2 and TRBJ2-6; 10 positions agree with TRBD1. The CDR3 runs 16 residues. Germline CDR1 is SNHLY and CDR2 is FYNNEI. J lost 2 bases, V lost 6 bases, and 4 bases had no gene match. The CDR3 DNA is TGTGCCAGCAGCGAGACAGGGGGCGCTGGGGCCAACGTCCTGACTTTC. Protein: CASSETGGAGANVLTF.

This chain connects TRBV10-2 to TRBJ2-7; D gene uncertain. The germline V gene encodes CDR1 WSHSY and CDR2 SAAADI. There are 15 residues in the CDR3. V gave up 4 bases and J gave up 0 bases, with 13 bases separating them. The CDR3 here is CASSGAPSSSYEQYF. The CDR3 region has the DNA TGCGCCAGCAGTGGGGCCCCTTCGAGCTCCTACGAGCAGTACTTC.

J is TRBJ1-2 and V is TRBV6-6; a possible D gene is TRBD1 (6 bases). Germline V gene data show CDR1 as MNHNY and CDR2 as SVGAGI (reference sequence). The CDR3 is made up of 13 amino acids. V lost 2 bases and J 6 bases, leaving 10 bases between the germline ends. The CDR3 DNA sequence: TGTGCCAGCAGTTACGAAAACAGGGATGGCTACACCTTC. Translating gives CASSYENRDGYTF.

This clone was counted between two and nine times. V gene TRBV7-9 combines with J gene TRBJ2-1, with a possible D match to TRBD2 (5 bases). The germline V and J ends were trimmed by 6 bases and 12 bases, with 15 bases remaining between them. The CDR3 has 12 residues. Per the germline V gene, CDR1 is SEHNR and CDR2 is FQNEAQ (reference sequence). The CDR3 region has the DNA TGTGCCAGCAGTATCCAAGCCGCGGGGCAGTTCTTC. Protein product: CASSIQAAGQFF.

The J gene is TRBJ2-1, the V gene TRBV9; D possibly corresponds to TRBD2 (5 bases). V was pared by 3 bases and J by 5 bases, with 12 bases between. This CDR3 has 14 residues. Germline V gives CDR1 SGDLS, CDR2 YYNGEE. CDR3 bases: TGTGCCAGCAGCGCGGTAGCGCGAGACAATGAGCAGTTCTTC. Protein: CASSAVARDNEQFF.

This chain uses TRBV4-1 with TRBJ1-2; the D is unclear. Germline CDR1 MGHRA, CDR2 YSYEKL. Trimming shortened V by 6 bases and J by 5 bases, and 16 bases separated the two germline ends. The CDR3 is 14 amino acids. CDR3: CASRKETPGYGYTF. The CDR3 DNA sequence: TGCGCCAGCAGAAAGGAGACCCCGGGATATGGCTACACCTTC.

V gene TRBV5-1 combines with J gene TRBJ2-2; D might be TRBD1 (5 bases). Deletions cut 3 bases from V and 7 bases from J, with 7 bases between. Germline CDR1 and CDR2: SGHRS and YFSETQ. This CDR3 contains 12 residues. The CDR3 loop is CASSSGFGELFF. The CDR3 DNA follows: TGCGCCAGCAGCTCAGGGTTCGGGGAGCTGTTTTTT.

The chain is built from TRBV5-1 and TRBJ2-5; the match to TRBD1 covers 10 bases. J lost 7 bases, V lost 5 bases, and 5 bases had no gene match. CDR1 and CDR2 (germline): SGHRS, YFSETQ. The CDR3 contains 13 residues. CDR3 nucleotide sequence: TGCGCCAGCAGGGGACAGGGGTCGGGGACCCAGTACTTC. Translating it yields CASRGQGSGTQYF.

DNA of the CDR3: TGCGCCAGCAGCCAAGATATATCCGGGGGGCAGTACTACGAGCAGTACTTC. Translating it yields CASSQDISGGQYYEQYF. The V and J genes are TRBV4-3 and TRBJ2-7, with D possibly matching TRBD2 (7 bases). CDR1 is LGHNA and CDR2 is YSLEER in the germline V gene. V was trimmed by 0 bases and J by 3 bases, leaving 18 bases between them. This CDR3 has 17 residues.

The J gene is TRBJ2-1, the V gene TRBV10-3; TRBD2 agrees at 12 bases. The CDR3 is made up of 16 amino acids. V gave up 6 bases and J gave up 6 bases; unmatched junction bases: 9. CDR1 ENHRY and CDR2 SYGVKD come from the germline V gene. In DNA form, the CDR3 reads TGTGCCATCAGGCCTAGCGGGGGGGCCCGTCGCAATGAGCAGTTCTTC. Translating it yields CAIRPSGGARRNEQFF.

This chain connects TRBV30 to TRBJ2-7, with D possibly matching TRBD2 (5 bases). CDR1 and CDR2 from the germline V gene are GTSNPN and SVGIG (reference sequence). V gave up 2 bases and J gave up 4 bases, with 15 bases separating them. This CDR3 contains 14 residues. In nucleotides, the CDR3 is TGTGCCTGGAGTACGGGATATCAACTATACGAGCAGTACTTC. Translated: CAWSTGYQLYEQYF.

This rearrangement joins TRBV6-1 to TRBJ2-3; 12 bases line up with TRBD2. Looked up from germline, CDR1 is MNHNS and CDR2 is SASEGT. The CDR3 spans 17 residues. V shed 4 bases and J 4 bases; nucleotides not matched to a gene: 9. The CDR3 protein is CASSGPRTSGAADTQYF. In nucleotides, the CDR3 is TGTGCCAGCAGTGGACCAAGGACTAGCGGGGCGGCAGATACGCAGTATTTT.

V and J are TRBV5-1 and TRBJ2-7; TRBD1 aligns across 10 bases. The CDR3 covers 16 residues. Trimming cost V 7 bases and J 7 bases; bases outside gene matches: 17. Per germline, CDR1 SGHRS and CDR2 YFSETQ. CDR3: CASWPLSGQGRSEQYF. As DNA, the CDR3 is TGCGCCAGCTGGCCCCTATCGGGACAGGGGAGATCTGAGCAGTACTTC.

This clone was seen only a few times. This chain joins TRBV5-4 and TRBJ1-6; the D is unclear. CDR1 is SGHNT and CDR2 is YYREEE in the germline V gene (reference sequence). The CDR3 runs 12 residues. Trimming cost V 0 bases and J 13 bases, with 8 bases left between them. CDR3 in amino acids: CASSLASSPLHF. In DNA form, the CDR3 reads TGTGCCAGCAGCTTGGCGTCGAGTCCCCTCCACTTT. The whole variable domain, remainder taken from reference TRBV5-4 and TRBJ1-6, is ETGVTQSPTHLIKTRGQQVTLRCSSQSGHNTVSWYQQALGQGPQFIFQYYREEENGRGNFPPRFSGLQFPNYSSELNVNALELDDSALYLCASSLASSPLHFGNGTRLTVT.

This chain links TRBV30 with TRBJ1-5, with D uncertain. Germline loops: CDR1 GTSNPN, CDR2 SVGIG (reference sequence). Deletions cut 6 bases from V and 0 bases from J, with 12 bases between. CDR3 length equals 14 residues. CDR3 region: CACEASSSNQPQHF. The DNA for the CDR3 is TGTGCCTGTGAAGCTTCTAGTAGCAATCAGCCCCAGCATTTT.